This TCR beta chain came from a study of control samples from healthy donors and cancer patients (dated by TCRdb to 2020 to 2021). The library was produced with the immunoSEQ multiplex PCR assay. TCRdb provides this immuneACCESS table in a form limited to in-frame rearrangements. Some clones are lacking; in checked studies, under half of them reflect an unresolved V gene, and why the rest are absent is not known. Across this sample there are about 84,000 clones, with roughly 91% seen only once. Roughly a sixth of the sample is in the top ten clones. Trimming takes 5 bases from V and 7 bases from J, and the germline ends sit 11 bases apart. The CDR1 and CDR2 encoded by the germline V gene are MNHEY and SVGAGI. The CDR3, cysteine through phenylalanine, is 13 amino acids long. Of all the DNA, just the CDR3 is kept, 39 bases in frame from base 1. A note on this clone: Its antigen is still unknown. No base-level quality is on record; no much larger clone is a single base apart.

Specimen: blood. This TCR was recovered from a man aged 45-60 years in good health. The sequence is built from TRBV6-5 and TRBJ1-4, with the identity of the D gene unclear. The DNA sequence is as follows: TGTGCCAGCAGTACCCCCCGGTCTGAAAAACTGTTTTTT. Translated, this gives CASSTPRSEKLFF.